The 14 T cell receptor beta chains reported below all come from one sample, sequenced in a study of early T cells in non-severe SARS-CoV-2 infection. Each CDR3 protein is one row after TCRdb ran MiXCR on the 5' RACE reads. The sample includes around 67,000 distinct CDR3 sequences, around 11% of them seen just once. Sequenced: whole blood. Every receptor here comes from an adult who was a healthcare worker with PCR-confirmed SARS-CoV-2 infection or an uninfected control (not recorded which).

This clonotype was observed at least ten times. The chain is built from TRBV5-1 and TRBJ2-5; the D is unclear. Trimming shortened V by 0 bases and J by 0 bases, and 9 bases separated the two germline ends. Germline-derived CDR1 and CDR2 are SGHRS and YFSETQ. The CDR3 runs 15 residues. The CDR3 region has the DNA TGCGCCAGCAGCTTGGAGCGTAACCACCAAGAGACCCAGTACTTC. It is translated as CASSLERNHQETQYF.

There are many counts of this clonotype. CDR3 sequence reads: CASSLAGVLGEAFF. CDR3 coding DNA: TGTGCCAGCAGCTTAGCGGGTGTCCTGGGTGAAGCTTTCTTT. J is TRBJ1-1 and V is TRBV7-2, with D unresolved. Deletions cut 0 bases from V and 7 bases from J, with 12 bases between. Germline CDR1 is SGHTA and CDR2 is FQGNSA. The length of the CDR3 is 14 residues. The complete variable domain, with remaining parts taken from reference TRBV7-2 and TRBJ1-1, reads GAGVSQSPSNKVTEKGKDVELRCDPISGHTALYWYRQSLGQGLEFLIYFQGNSAPDKSGLPSDRFSAERTGGSVSTLTIQRTQQEDSAVYLCASSLAGVLGEAFFGQGTRLTVV.

This clonotype was seen many times. V is TRBV20-1 and J is TRBJ1-2; D might be TRBD1 (6 bases). The CDR3 has 15 amino acids. Germline V lookup: CDR1 DFQATT, CDR2 SNEGSKA (reference sequence). The V gene lost 3 bases and the J gene lost 3 bases, with 17 bases spanning the gap. The CDR3 bases are TGCAGTGCTAGGCCAAGGGGGGGAGACCACTATGGCTACACCTTC. Translation: CSARPRGGDHYGYTF.

This clonotype has ten or more counts. CDR3 sequence (DNA): TGTGCCAGCAGCCGGGACGGATTCTCTGGGGCCAACGTCCTGACTTTC. It codes for CASSRDGFSGANVLTF. The chain combines TRBV7-9 with TRBJ2-6; either TRBD1 or TRBD2 may supply D (5 bases each). This CDR3 spans 16 amino acids. The V gene lost 5 bases and the J gene lost 0 bases, with 11 bases spanning the gap. CDR1 is SEHNR, CDR2 FQNEAQ, per germline (reference sequence).

This clonotype was counted ten times or more. This chain uses TRBV6-5 with TRBJ1-6; D call uncertain. Germline V lookup: CDR1 MNHEY, CDR2 SVGAGI. The CDR3 runs to 13 residues. Trimming pared 4 bases from V and 10 bases from J, leaving 11 bases between. CDR3 sequence: CASSSTPRSPLHF. The CDR3 DNA sequence: TGTGCCAGCAGTTCAACCCCACGATCACCCCTCCACTTT.

This clonotype was counted ten times or more. This chain uses TRBV18 with TRBJ2-3; D may be TRBD1 (6 bases). The CDR3 has 15 amino acids. Germline V gives CDR1 KGHSH, CDR2 LQKENI. With 6 bases removed from V and 3 bases from J, the gap between germline ends came to 16 bases. The CDR3 DNA reads TGTGCCAGCTCTGCGATGGGGGCGAGGACAGATACGCAGTATTTT. The encoded protein is CASSAMGARTDTQYF.

In its sample, this clonotype was seen many times. V gene TRBV6-1 combines with J gene TRBJ2-3; tentative D call: TRBD2 (6 bases). Looked up from germline, CDR1 is MNHNS and CDR2 is SASEGT. Trimming stripped 5 bases from V and 2 bases from J, with 14 bases between. The CDR3 runs 15 residues. CDR3 bases: TGTGCCAGCAGTTTAGCGGACACCTTCACAGATACGCAGTATTTT. It is translated as CASSLADTFTDTQYF.

This clonotype was seen at least ten times. V and J are TRBV29-1 and TRBJ2-1; D perhaps matches TRBD2 (6 bases). CDR3 length: 10 residues. Germline V gene lookup returns CDR1 SQVTM and CDR2 ANQGSEA. V lost 4 bases and J lost 9, with 7 bases in between. This CDR3 is CSVAGAEQFF. CDR3 DNA: TGCAGCGTTGCGGGAGCTGAGCAGTTCTTC.

In its sample, this clonotype was seen many times. The J gene is TRBJ2-6, the V gene TRBV18; D unclear. There are 15 residues in the CDR3. V shed 1 base and J shed 4 bases, with 8 bases lying between them. Germline lookup yields CDR1 KGHSH and CDR2 LQKENI. The CDR3: CASSPRALGANVLTF. The DNA of the CDR3 is TGTGCCAGCTCACCACGCGCTCTCGGGGCCAACGTCCTGACTTTC.

This clonotype was counted only a few times. The chain uses TRBV28 and TRBJ1-5; D call uncertain. Germline assignment: CDR1 MDHEN and CDR2 SYDVKM. The length of the CDR3 is 16 residues. The V and J ends lost 5 bases and 0 bases respectively, with 14 bases between them. The CDR3 protein is CASSPTRIYSNQPQHF. The CDR3 DNA reads as TGTGCCAGCAGTCCTACACGGATTTATAGCAATCAGCCCCAGCATTTT.

Only a few counts were recorded for this clonotype. The chain links TRBV6-1 to TRBJ1-4; weak D call: TRBD1 (5 bases). V was trimmed by 7 bases and J by 7 bases, leaving 10 bases between them. Germline values: CDR1 MNHNS, CDR2 SASEGT. The CDR3 runs 12 residues. This CDR3 reads CASTGTGEKLFF. The DNA of the CDR3 is TGTGCCAGCACCGGGACGGGTGAAAAACTGTTTTTT.

Many counts were recorded for this clonotype. This chain links TRBV7-3 with TRBJ2-2; D not certain. V dropped 2 bases and J dropped 3 bases, with 4 bases sitting between them. There are 13 residues in the CDR3. Germline-derived CDR1 and CDR2 are SGHTA and FQGTGA. Written as DNA, the CDR3 is TGTGCCAGCAGCTTATACGACACCGGGGAGCTGTTTTTT. The encoded protein is CASSLYDTGELFF. Combining the CDR3 with reference TRBV7-3 and TRBJ2-2 gives the whole variable domain GAGVSQTPSNKVTEKGKYVELRCDPISGHTALYWYRQSLGQGPEFLIYFQGTGAADDSGLPNDRFFAVRPEGSVSTLKIQRTERGDSAVYLCASSLYDTGELFFGEGSRLTVL.

The chain links TRBV14 to TRBJ2-3, with D perhaps assigned TRBD1 or TRBD2 (5 bases each). Germline assignment: CDR1 SGHDN and CDR2 FVKESK. The CDR3 sequence is 16 residues long. The V and J ends lost 0 bases and 5 bases respectively, with 15 bases between them. Here the CDR3 DNA reads TGTGCCAGCAGCCAAGAATCCGGGACCCTGCTAGATACGCAGTATTTT. This sequence encodes CASSQESGTLLDTQYF.

The rearrangement links TRBV20-1 to TRBJ1-1; D unclear. CDR3 length: 14 residues. Germline CDR1 reads DFQATT; CDR2 reads SNEGSKA (reference sequence). Trimming cost V 3 bases and J 1 base, with 12 bases left between them. The CDR3 sequence: CSASNGGRNTEAFF. Written as DNA, the CDR3 is TGCAGTGCTAGTAACGGCGGCAGGAACACTGAAGCTTTCTTT.